One sample yielded the 11 T cell receptor beta chains listed below, sequenced in a study of blood T cell repertoires in COVID-19. The repertoire was sequenced with immunoSEQ multiplex PCR; TCRdb's copy has only in-frame clones and lacks some. The sample carries about 400,000 clones, 85% to 90% recorded once. Sample: PBMCs or T cells enriched from blood (not recorded which). Source of these receptors: a woman aged 25 to 39 who had recovered from COVID-19.

The rearrangement uses TRBV5-6 and TRBJ2-3; TRBD2 matches at 11 bases. Per the germline V gene, CDR1 is SGHDT and CDR2 is YYEEEE. V shed 2 bases, J shed 4 bases, and the junction held 6 bases outside the gene matches. CDR3 size: 16 residues. CDR3 DNA: TGTGCCAGCAGCTTTATAACTAGCGGGAGCGCAGATACGCAGTATTTT. It yields the protein CASSFITSGSADTQYF.

This clone appeared a single time. CDR3 sequence (DNA): TGTGCCAGCAGTTGGGGAGAGACCTACGAGCAGTACTTC. Protein: CASSWGETYEQYF. The rearrangement joins TRBV6-2 or TRBV6-3 to TRBJ2-7; possible D gene TRBD2, 5 bases. The CDR3 is 13 amino acids. V was pared by 4 bases and J by 2 bases, with 9 bases between. Germline CDR1 reads MNHEY; CDR2 reads SVGEGT.

This chain connects TRBV6-5 to TRBJ2-7, with D hard to call. Trimming pared 10 bases from V and 3 bases from J, leaving 10 bases between. Germline V lookup: CDR1 MNHEY, CDR2 SVGAGI. CDR3 size: 11 residues. CDR3 loop: CATRRSYEQYF. DNA of the CDR3: TGTGCCACCAGACGGAGCTACGAGCAGTACTTC.

V usage is TRBV18 and J usage is TRBJ1-1; 9 bases agree with TRBD1. Germline values: CDR1 KGHSH, CDR2 LQKENI. Trimming cost V 4 bases and J 1 base; bases outside gene matches: 10. This CDR3 has 17 amino acids. CDR3 in amino acids: CASSQGQGIPRNTEAFF. The DNA for the CDR3 is TGTGCCAGCTCACAGGGACAGGGAATCCCTCGGAACACTGAAGCTTTCTTT.

The chain couples TRBV21-1 to TRBJ2-7; TRBD2, the table's D call, was not compared with the DNA. TRBV21-1 is annotated as a pseudogene. The CDR3 extends over 19 amino acids. CDR3 loop: CASSKEASGRLPAGFEQYF. CDR3 nucleotides: TGTGCCAGCAGCAAAGAGGCTAGCGGGAGGCTTCCGGCGGGCTTCGAGCAGTACTTC.

The chain employs TRBV7-3 and TRBJ2-3; 7 bases line up with TRBD2. The ends lost 3 bases at V and 5 bases at J; junction bases unmatched: 5. Germline V gives CDR1 SGHTA, CDR2 FQGTGA. The CDR3 length is 14 residues. CDR3 DNA: TGTGCCAGCAGCTTGGGACTAACCGTAGATACGCAGTATTTT. Protein: CASSLGLTVDTQYF.

The chain recombines TRBV27 with TRBJ2-7, with a weak D call TRBD1 (7 bases). The CDR3 contains 15 residues. The germline CDR1 and CDR2 sequences are MNHEY and SMNVEV (reference sequence). Trimming pared 3 bases from V and 2 bases from J, leaving 14 bases between. CDR3 DNA: TGTGCCAGCAGTTTTTCCAGGGGGGCAACCTACGAGCAGTACTTC. Translated, it gives CASSFSRGATYEQYF.

This chain joins TRBV5-5 and TRBJ2-7, with a possible D match to TRBD2 (5 bases). Trimming cost V 5 bases and J 6 bases, with 21 bases left between them. The length of the CDR3 is 15 residues. Per the germline V gene, CDR1 is SGHKS and CDR2 is YYEKEE (reference sequence). The CDR3 reads CASSWEWQALGEQYF. The CDR3, as DNA: TGTGCCAGCAGTTGGGAGTGGCAGGCCTTAGGCGAGCAGTACTTC.

V and J are TRBV3-1 (or the pseudogene TRBV3-2) and TRBJ2-1, with D perhaps matching TRBD2 (7 bases). V was cut by 2 bases and J by 12 bases, with 23 bases left in between. The CDR3 runs to 16 residues. Per germline, CDR1 LGHDT and CDR2 YNNKEL (reference sequence). The CDR3 is CASSQPGTPGLGRQFF. The DNA for the CDR3 is TGTGCCAGCAGCCAACCTGGGACACCCGGACTAGGTAGGCAGTTCTTC.

The chain recombines TRBV11-1 with TRBJ2-7; D is perhaps TRBD1 (5 bases). The V gene's germline CDR1 is SGHAT and CDR2 FQDESV (reference sequence). The CDR3 runs to 15 residues. The V end was cut by 0 bases, the J end by 3 bases, with 12 bases between. CDR3 region: CASSLAQGIGYEQYF. CDR3 DNA: TGTGCCAGCAGCTTAGCCCAGGGTATCGGCTACGAGCAGTACTTC.

CDR3 sequence: CASSWTENSPLHF. In DNA form, the CDR3 reads TGTGCCAGCAGTTGGACAGAAAATTCACCCCTCCACTTT. The V gene is TRBV12-3 or TRBV12-4, the J gene TRBJ1-6, with D possibly TRBD1 on 6 matching bases. CDR3 length: 13 amino acids. Deletions cut 4 bases from V and 7 bases from J, with 8 bases between.